This T cell receptor (beta chain) comes out of a study of blood T cell repertoires in COVID-19. Study overall: The samples span acute and convalescent COVID-19 from the United States, Italy and Spain. Sample material is recorded as cDNA or gDNA derived from T cells, B-cell-depleted T cells, or PBMCs.

Original processing methods: Estimation of nucleated cell counts relied on the amplification of reference gene primers. The table came from immunoSEQ multiplex PCR; TCRdb's copy has only in-frame clones and leaves some out. That table gives V, J and clone size, and the DNA gave D and trimming. This sample yields nearly 25,000 clones, of which approximately 90% are seen a single time; 7.5% to 10% belongs to the top ten. The source is a man between 65 and 80 years old with acute or convalescent COVID-19. The sample consisted of peripheral blood.

CDR3 coding DNA: TGTGCCAGTAGATCCGGGACACCGAACACTGAAGCTTTCTTT. It codes for CASRSGTPNTEAFF. This chain uses TRBV19 with TRBJ1-1, with D perhaps matching TRBD1 (6 bases). V was pared by 6 bases and J by 1 base, with 12 bases between. Per germline, CDR1 LNHDA and CDR2 SQIVND (reference sequence). This CDR3 has 14 residues.